Reported below is one TCR beta chain. Its target antigen remains unknown. Per-base qualities were not stored, and no clone one base away is much larger. The data derive from a study of shared clonotypes between healthy human individuals (dated by TCRdb to about 2020). Turning to the overall study: The cohort comprised a couple of women and a few men aged 18 to 49 years. Leukapheresis yielded between about 0.94 and 9 billion PBMCs per donor. Libraries were prepared and TCR repertoires were sequenced by different laboratories using diverse techniques, in order to increase sequencing depth and limit assay-specific biases. For each donor, CD4 naive and CD4 memory were each run on three plates, CD8 naive on two plates, and CD8 memory on one plate. The study deeply sequenced blood TCR repertoires of about 5 healthy adults to estimate repertoire size and the extent of clonotype sharing between individuals. Results and caveats for the whole study, not just this receptor: Sampling was restricted to blood, and TCR repertoires in tissues likely differ from the TCR repertoires found in blood. Incomplete sequencing was indicated by rarefaction of sorted-subset datasets, despite the large sequencing depth. Compared with non-shared clonotypes, the clonotypes found in all four sorted-subset donors had higher generation probabilities. Naive subsets generally had larger estimated clonotype richness than memory subsets did. Roughly 5.2% of naive CD4, 3.5% of naive CD8, approximately 2.2% of memory CD4, and over 0.35% of memory CD8 clonotypes were shared across a few donors. Because the study included a small number of donors, the genetic and exposure-history diversity represented was limited. Pairwise subsampling led to the expectation that sequencing depth would affect the degree of clonotype sharing among donors.

The donors were healthy, HIV-negative adults with no recently reported acute infections or vaccinations. Every donor was a Caucasian adult living in Nashville, Tennessee, USA. CD4+ T cells were enriched through magnetic negative selection, after which naive cells were positively selected on CD45RA and the remaining negative fraction served as the memory subset. Blood was collected by leukapheresis, and PBMCs were isolated by Ficoll-Histopaque density gradient centrifugation and then cryopreserved in liquid nitrogen vapor phase. Purity and quantity of every magnetically sorted T cell population were checked by analytical flow cytometry. Each sorted fraction had its genomic DNA isolated and then quantified by UV absorbance on a Nanodrop 2000c. Using the deep immunoSEQ assay, TCR CDR3 regions were amplified from genomic DNA by multiplex PCR. Genomic DNA extracted from each cell subset was distributed evenly over all wells of several immunoSEQ 96-well plates, and each plate served as one replicate. For sorted subsets, about 200 ng genomic DNA, equal to 30,000 to 35,000 T cell genomes, was loaded into each replicate PCR. The purified libraries were quantified using a Qubit 3.0 fluorometer, sized with a Bioanalyzer 2100, and then quantified again using the KAPA Library Quantification kit. A separate single-read 150-cycle Illumina NextSeq 550 flow cell was used to sequence each immunoSEQ 96-well plate. In the original analysis: Because only junctional sequences without quality scores were contained in the immunoSEQ output, filtering matching that applied to full-length reads could not be performed. Sequences were annotated with PyIR, a Python wrapper for IgBLAST v1.9, and V/J genes and CDR3 were assigned using IMGT germline references. Reads were removed for weak V/J assignments (E-value above 1e-6), missing CDR3, stop codons, out-of-frame junctions, or ambiguous translated residues. V3J clonotypes were defined as sequences sharing the same inferred V gene, J gene, and CDR3 amino acid sequence. The percentage overlap between two repertoires was calculated by dividing the number of shared unique clonotypes by the size of the smaller repertoire. RTK rarefaction, the Chao1 estimator, and Recon v2.1 estimates of unobserved clonotypes were used to assess repertoire richness. Generation probabilities for all TCRbeta clonotypes obtained by the gDNA method from several donors were computed using OLGA. Imported from immuneACCESS, the table was reduced by TCRdb to in-frame sequences with V and J called. These copies leave out some clones; in studies compared against another copy, an unresolved V gene accounts for under half, and the cause of the remainder is not known. V and J calls and clone size are given by that table; D and trimming were obtained from the DNA. This sample is represented by some 2.3 million clones; approximately 93% of them were singletons. In total, the top ten clones hold roughly 0.36% of the sample.

Taken from cysteine to phenylalanine, the CDR3 has 19 residues. Just the 57-base CDR3 DNA is kept, in frame starting at base 1. V lost 5 bases and J lost 5 bases; the stretch between them is 29 bases long. The germline V gene sets CDR1 to SGHVS and CDR2 to FNYEAQ. Sequencing input: naive CD4+ T cells from PBMCs. The cell subset or site label here, explained by the study, means: CD45RA+ positively selected. The origin of this receptor is a man younger than 30 in good health. Some clones in this sample may be carry-over from other donors' samples. The rearrangement combines TRBV7-6 with TRBJ2-3; TRBD1 could be the D gene, as 6 bases match. This receptor has the CDR3 CASSRGQQGIEVLGDTQYF. The DNA sequence is as follows: TGTGCCAGCAGCCGTGGGCAGCAGGGGATTGAAGTGTTGGGAGATACGCAGTATTTT.